Below, one TCR beta chain is given with its context. The entry originates in a study of blood T cell repertoires in COVID-19. Study information: Sites in the United States, Italy and Spain provided acute and convalescent COVID-19 samples.

Looked up from germline, CDR1 is SNHLY and CDR2 is FYNNEI. The CDR3 extends over 15 amino acids. The V and J ends lost 8 bases and 8 bases, in that order; junction bases with no gene match: 15. The authors' processing: For nucleated cells, counts were estimated from reference gene primer amplification. Sequenced by immunoSEQ multiplex PCR; TCRdb stores in-frame clones only, minus some. Clone size and V and J calls were adopted from that table, with D and trimming inferred from the DNA. The sample carries about 180,000 clones, approximately 81% recorded once. Recruits, aged roughly 18 to 100 years, lived in 20 to 30 US areas. For recovered donors of Cohort 3, there were two negative PCRs, clearance, or symptom resolution.

The sequence was collected from a man aged 60 to 69 who had recovered from COVID-19. The rearrangement links TRBV2 to TRBJ2-3; TRBD2 agrees at 8 bases. The sample taken for sequencing was PBMCs or T cells enriched from blood (not recorded which). For the CDR3, the DNA is TGTGCCAGCCCAAAGGGGCTAGCGGGTCTGGGTACGCAGTATTTT. Residues: CASPKGLAGLGTQYF.